This entry lists 26 T cell receptor beta chains sequenced from one sample in a study of vaccination effects on CD4 cells after COVID-19 (dated by TCRdb to 2022 to 2024). The library was produced with the immunoSEQ multiplex PCR assay. TCRdb provides this immuneACCESS table in a form limited to in-frame rearrangements. Some clones are lacking; in checked studies, under half of them reflect an unresolved V gene, and why the rest are absent is not known. The sample table holds roughly 16,000 clones, of which about 80% were seen once. The ten largest clones represent approximately 17% of the sample. In the ViraFEST assay, PBMC were stimulated with viral peptide pools, and antigen-specific CD4+ T cell clonotypes were then identified by expansion using TCR sequencing. After about 9 days of culture, CD4+ T cells were isolated with the EasySep CD4+ T cell isolation kit. Participants received two doses of either the BNT162b2 or the mRNA-1273 mRNA SARS-CoV-2 vaccine.

Antigens for these TCRs are unknown. The material was CD4+ T cells from PBMCs cultured with HCoV-NL63 spike peptides, obtained after COVID-19 vaccination. The sample's cell subset or site label, in plain terms: HCoV-NL63 spike overlapping peptide pool stimulation. Receptors originate from a human donor who received a COVID-19 vaccine.

This chain joins TRBV30 and TRBJ1-4; D ambiguous. Per germline, CDR1 GTSNPN and CDR2 SVGIG (reference sequence). The CDR3 covers 13 residues. With 0 bases removed from V and 8 bases from J, the gap between germline ends came to 10 bases. The CDR3 reads CAWSVGRGEKLFF. The DNA for the CDR3 is TGTGCCTGGAGTGTAGGAAGAGGGGAAAAACTGTTTTTT.

The chain combines TRBV7-3 with TRBJ2-7; D is tentatively TRBD1 or TRBD2 (5 bases each). Trimming removed 4 bases from V and 0 bases from J, with 7 bases in between. CDR1 and CDR2 (germline): SGHTA, FQGTGA. This CDR3 comprises 13 residues. The CDR3 here is CASSSGPSYEQYF. CDR3 bases: TGTGCCAGCAGCTCGGGACCCTCCTACGAGCAGTACTTC.

The chain uses TRBV5-6 and TRBJ2-7; D is unclear. The CDR3 extends over 12 amino acids. V gave up 0 bases and J gave up 6 bases, with 7 bases separating them. The germline gives CDR1 SGHDT, CDR2 YYEEEE. CDR3 in amino acids: CASSLVRSEQYF. The DNA of the CDR3 is TGTGCCAGCAGCTTGGTAAGATCCGAGCAGTACTTC.

This chain connects TRBV6-2 or TRBV6-3 to TRBJ1-1; no clear D gene. The CDR3 has 15 amino acids. Trimming pared 5 bases from V and 1 base from J, leaving 14 bases between. Looked up from germline, CDR1 is MNHEY and CDR2 is SVGEGT. The CDR3 loop is CASSDPALPNTEAFF. As DNA, the CDR3 is TGTGCCAGCAGTGACCCGGCCCTCCCGAACACTGAAGCTTTCTTT.

This chain connects TRBV12-5 to TRBJ2-7, with a tentative D call TRBD2 (5 bases). Trimming shortened V by 0 bases and J by 6 bases, and 9 bases separated the two germline ends. CDR3 size: 13 residues. The germline CDR1 and CDR2 sequences are LGHNT and FRNRAP. The CDR3 DNA is TGTGCTAGTGGTTTGGTAAAAGGGAGCGAGCAGTACTTC. This codes for CASGLVKGSEQYF.

The J gene is TRBJ1-1, the V gene TRBV2; a weak D match, TRBD1 (5 bases). The CDR3 loop spans 14 amino acids. V was shortened by 5 bases and J by 6 bases, with 16 bases between the two germline ends. The germline V gene encodes CDR1 SNHLY and CDR2 FYNNEI. The CDR3 bases are TGTGCCAGCAGTCGGGGACGGCTAGAGGCTGAAGCTTTCTTT. Its protein is CASSRGRLEAEAFF.

Only one count was recorded for this clone. The rearrangement joins TRBV6-2 or TRBV6-3 to TRBJ1-3; D call uncertain. Between the trimmed V and J ends, which lost 0 bases and 0 bases, there was a span of 3 bases. This CDR3 comprises 14 residues. Germline CDR1 and CDR2: MNHEY and SVGEGT. The CDR3 coding sequence is TGTGCCAGCAGTTACTCCGACTCTGGAAACACCATATATTTT. It codes for CASSYSDSGNTIYF.

The rearrangement joins TRBV7-3 to TRBJ2-3, with 7 nucleotides matching TRBD1. Germline trimming cut 1 base from V and 6 bases from J; bases unmatched to any gene: 1. The CDR3 runs to 13 residues. Germline assignment: CDR1 SGHTA and CDR2 FQGTGA. CDR3 in amino acids: CASSLRDSDTQYF. In DNA form, the CDR3 reads TGTGCCAGCAGCTTAAGGGACAGTGATACGCAGTATTTT.

The chain couples TRBV6-5 to TRBJ2-3; tentative D call: TRBD2 (5 bases). V gave up 2 bases and J gave up 0 bases, with 9 bases separating them. The CDR3 is 15 residues long. Germline V gives CDR1 MNHEY, CDR2 SVGAGI. The CDR3 DNA sequence: TGTGCCAGCAGTTACCGGGGAGCTAGCACAGATACGCAGTATTTT. It specifies CASSYRGASTDTQYF.

CDR3 sequence: CASSSPGTLPYEQYF. Here the CDR3 DNA reads TGTGCCAGCAGTTCGCCGGGGACCCTGCCCTACGAGCAGTACTTC. The chain couples TRBV6-6 to TRBJ2-7; D possibly uses TRBD1 or TRBD2 (5 bases each). This CDR3 comprises 15 residues. V was trimmed by 4 bases and J by 2 bases, leaving 15 bases between them. Germline V gene sequence: CDR1 MNHNY, CDR2 SVGAGI (reference sequence).

The chain is built from TRBV3-1 (or the pseudogene TRBV3-2) and TRBJ1-2; D gene uncertain. Trimming left V 0 bases short and J 0 bases short, with 11 bases between. Germline CDR1 reads LGHDT; CDR2 reads YNNKEL (reference sequence). The CDR3 length is 16 residues. CDR3 protein: CASSQEGRVANYGYTF. The CDR3 DNA reads as TGTGCCAGCAGCCAAGAAGGGCGGGTAGCTAACTATGGCTACACCTTC.

V usage is TRBV5-1 and J usage is TRBJ2-1; 9 bases are shared with TRBD2. CDR1 SGHRS and CDR2 YFSETQ come from the germline V gene. The CDR3 consists of 14 residues. V trimming: 7 bases; J trimming: 9 bases; junction bases outside the gene matches: 11. The CDR3 DNA is TGCGCCAGCGGCCGCGGGACTAGCAACACTGAGCAGTTCTTC. Residues: CASGRGTSNTEQFF.

V usage is TRBV29-1 and J usage is TRBJ2-3; 10 bases are a match to TRBD2. The CDR3 sequence is 15 residues long. CDR1 and CDR2 from the germline V gene are SQVTM and ANQGSEA. The ends lost 6 bases at V and 3 bases at J; junction bases unmatched: 9. CDR3 residues: CSVAPSGSLTDTQYF. The CDR3 bases are TGCAGCGTGGCGCCTAGCGGGAGTCTTACAGATACGCAGTATTTT.

The gene calls are TRBV7-2 and TRBJ2-1; 13 bases map to TRBD2. This CDR3 region has 16 residues. The J segment lost 7 bases and the V segment lost 0 bases, leaving 3 bases of the junction unmatched. The germline CDR1 and CDR2 sequences are SGHTA and FQGNSA. CDR3 in amino acids: CASSLASTSGGNEQFF. CDR3 coding DNA: TGTGCCAGCAGCTTAGCGTCGACTAGCGGGGGGAATGAGCAGTTCTTC.

This clone was found a few times. This chain connects TRBV5-4 to TRBJ2-5; 7 bases are shared with TRBD2. In germline, CDR1 is SGHNT, CDR2 YYREEE (reference sequence). V was pared by 2 bases and J by 5 bases, with 6 bases of the junction left unmatched. The CDR3 is made up of 14 amino acids. CDR3 residues: CASSLAGPPETQYF. CDR3 nucleotides: TGTGCCAGCAGCTTAGCGGGACCCCCGGAGACCCAGTACTTC.

The chain employs TRBV15 and TRBJ2-6; 7 bases fit TRBD1. Germline-derived CDR1 and CDR2 are LNHNV and YYDKDF (reference sequence). The CDR3 has 18 residues. V was pared by 2 bases and J by 0 bases, with 7 bases of the junction left unmatched. CDR3 DNA sequence: TGTGCCACCAGCAGAAGACAGGGCGGCCCCTCTGGGGCCAACGTCCTGACTTTC. Its protein is CATSRRQGGPSGANVLTF.

The V call is TRBV11-2, the J call TRBJ1-2; perhaps TRBD1 as D (5 bases). Deletions cut 1 base from V and 4 bases from J, with 13 bases between. This CDR3 is built from 15 residues. In germline, CDR1 is SGHAT, CDR2 FQNNGV. This chain's CDR3 is CASSLVSQGTYGYTF. The DNA of the CDR3 is TGTGCCAGCAGCTTAGTAAGCCAGGGTACCTATGGCTACACCTTC.

The V call is TRBV10-3, the J call TRBJ1-2; D is perhaps TRBD1 (6 bases). Per the germline V gene, CDR1 is ENHRY and CDR2 is SYGVKD. Trimming stripped 2 bases from V and 0 bases from J, with 13 bases between. The CDR3 consists of 16 residues. The CDR3 sequence is CAISETAGAANYGYTF. As DNA, the CDR3 is TGTGCCATCAGTGAGACCGCAGGGGCAGCTAACTATGGCTACACCTTC.

In DNA form, the CDR3 reads TGTGCCAGCAGCCAAGATGGGGCCTACAATGAGCAGTTCTTC. Its protein product is CASSQDGAYNEQFF. The chain combines TRBV4-2 with TRBJ2-1; no firm D call. The germline V gene has CDR1 LGHNA and CDR2 YNFKEQ. The length of the CDR3 is 14 residues. The V end was cut by 0 bases, the J end by 2 bases, with 5 bases between.

Only one count was recorded for this clone. The chain links TRBV6-2 or TRBV6-3 to TRBJ2-5; tentatively, D is TRBD2 (7 bases). This CDR3 is 13 amino acids long. V was shortened by 2 bases and J by 4 bases, with 8 bases between the two germline ends. Germline CDR1 reads MNHEY; CDR2 reads SVGEGT. DNA of the CDR3: TGTGCCAGCAGTTACGCGGGGGCAGAGACCCAGTACTTC. It translates to CASSYAGAETQYF.

This clone was recorded a few times. The chain joins TRBV6-6 to TRBJ1-2; 10 bases map to TRBD1. The trim removed 4 bases at V and 6 bases at J, leaving 2 bases unmatched. From germline, CDR1 is MNHNY and CDR2 SVGAGI (reference sequence). The CDR3 covers 13 residues. The CDR3 protein is CASSFDRGHGYTF. CDR3 nucleotide sequence: TGTGCCAGCAGTTTTGACAGGGGGCATGGCTACACCTTC.

This clone occurred a few times. V and J are TRBV7-9 and TRBJ2-3; 11 bases fit TRBD2. Germline CDR1 is SEHNR and CDR2 is FQNEAQ (reference sequence). J gave up 2 bases and V 4 bases, and 2 bases lay outside the gene matches. CDR3 length: 15 amino acids. CDR3 in amino acids: CASSSGLADTDTQYF. Here the CDR3 DNA reads TGTGCCAGCAGCTCGGGACTAGCGGACACAGATACGCAGTATTTT.

The chain has TRBV4-2 and TRBJ2-1, with D maybe TRBD2 (5 bases). CDR3 length: 16 residues. In germline, CDR1 is LGHNA, CDR2 YNFKEQ. Trimming removed 0 bases from V and 1 base from J, with 10 bases in between. CDR3 protein: CASSQDASGSYNEQFF. The CDR3 nucleotides are TGTGCCAGCAGCCAAGATGCCAGCGGTTCCTACAATGAGCAGTTCTTC.

The chain is built from TRBV6-1 and TRBJ2-7; 7 nucleotides align to TRBD2. The junction had 6 bases not matched to a gene; V was cut back by 1 base and J by 9 bases. The CDR3 is 13 amino acids. Germline V lookup: CDR1 MNHNS, CDR2 SASEGT. Here the CDR3 reads CASSEGGGYGQYF. Written as DNA, the CDR3 is TGTGCCAGCAGTGAAGGGGGAGGGTATGGGCAGTACTTC.

This clone was found a few times. This chain uses TRBV4-1 with TRBJ2-7; 7 bases are a match to TRBD1. Germline assignment: CDR1 MGHRA and CDR2 YSYEKL. This CDR3 comprises 14 residues. V dropped 5 bases and J dropped 0; count of bases not matched to a gene: 4. As DNA, the CDR3 is TGCGCCAGCAGCTCCGGGACAGCCTCCTACGAGCAGTACTTC. Translating gives CASSSGTASYEQYF.

In this sample, this clone turned up a few times. The chain employs TRBV15 and TRBJ1-5; D remains unclear. CDR1 LNHNV and CDR2 YYDKDF come from the germline V gene (reference sequence). The CDR3 length is 13 residues. Trimming stripped 5 bases from V and 5 bases from J, with 10 bases between. DNA of the CDR3: TGTGCCACCAGCTCGGGGAAGGATCAGCCCCAGCATTTT. Protein sequence: CATSSGKDQPQHF.